The 31 T cell receptor beta chains reported below all come from one sample, sequenced in a study of shared clonotypes between healthy human individuals. Sequencing used immunoSEQ multiplex PCR; TCRdb keeps in-frame clones, though not all of them. The data contain roughly 2.6 million clones, around 90% of them singletons. Sequenced sample: naive CD4+ T cells sorted from blood. Noted subset: CD45RA+ positively selected. The receptors were sampled from a man aged 18-30 years in good health.

This chain joins TRBV19 and TRBJ1-6; TRBD1 matches at 9 bases. The CDR3 length is 18 residues. J was trimmed by 12 bases and V by 3 bases; bases with no gene match: 18. CDR1 is LNHDA and CDR2 is SQIVND in the germline V gene (reference sequence). This CDR3 reads CASSMGIGTGGAGGPLHF. Written as DNA, the CDR3 is TGTGCCAGTAGTATGGGTATCGGCACAGGGGGCGCCGGGGGACCCCTCCACTTT. Filled out from reference TRBV19 and TRBJ1-6, the complete variable domain reads DGGITQSPKYLFRKEGQNVTLSCEQNLNHDAMYWYRQDPGQGLRLIYYSQIVNDFQKGDIAEGYSVSREKKESFPLTVTSAQKNPTAFYLCASSMGIGTGGAGGPLHFGNGTRLTVT.

This rearrangement joins TRBV27 to TRBJ1-5, with TRBD1 identical over 7 bases. Unmatched junction bases numbered 11, after V lost 6 bases and J lost 6 bases. CDR3 length: 15 amino acids. Germline V gives CDR1 MNHEY, CDR2 SMNVEV (reference sequence). CDR3 residues: CASSPFSGGSQPQHF. The CDR3, as DNA: TGTGCCAGCAGCCCATTTTCAGGGGGGAGTCAGCCCCAGCATTTT.

The rearrangement joins TRBV5-1 to TRBJ2-3, with D possibly being TRBD1 (7 bases). The V end lost 3 bases, the J end lost 3 bases, and 20 bases lay between the germline ends. CDR3 length: 17 residues. Germline V lookup: CDR1 SGHRS, CDR2 YFSETQ. In DNA form, the CDR3 reads TGCGCCAGCAGCTGGGCGGGACAGACCCCGGGGACAGATACGCAGTATTTT. Translation: CASSWAGQTPGTDTQYF.

This sequence joins TRBV18 and TRBJ1-1; perhaps TRBD1 as D (5 bases). In germline, CDR1 is KGHSH, CDR2 LQKENI. CDR3 length equals 16 residues. V was cut by 3 bases and J by 3 bases, with 17 bases left in between. This CDR3 is CASSPMTQGTDTEAFF. DNA of the CDR3: TGTGCCAGCTCACCTATGACCCAGGGTACGGACACTGAAGCTTTCTTT.

The V and J genes are TRBV5-1 and TRBJ1-2; 9 positions match TRBD1. The CDR3 is 14 amino acids. Germline CDR1 and CDR2: SGHRS and YFSETQ. V lost 2 bases, J lost 5 bases, and 4 bases stayed unmatched. CDR3 residues: CASSFGTGSYGYTF. DNA for the CDR3: TGCGCCAGCAGCTTCGGGACAGGGTCGTATGGCTACACCTTC.

The chain recombines TRBV27 with TRBJ2-5; 7 bases map to TRBD2. This CDR3 spans 14 amino acids. Germline loops: CDR1 MNHEY, CDR2 SMNVEV (reference sequence). V was pared by 5 bases and J by 5 bases, with 8 bases of the junction left unmatched. For the CDR3, the DNA is TGTGCCAGCAGTCCCGACCTAGCGGCGGAGACCCAGTACTTC. It encodes CASSPDLAAETQYF.

This chain links TRBV5-1 with TRBJ1-2; no clear D gene. The V gene's germline CDR1 is SGHRS and CDR2 YFSETQ. The V end was cut by 4 bases, the J end by 5 bases, with 12 bases between. The CDR3 consists of 13 residues. The CDR3 sequence is CASSPSANYGYTF. The CDR3 DNA sequence: TGCGCCAGCAGCCCCTCCGCCAATTATGGCTACACCTTC.

The gene calls are TRBV10-3 and TRBJ2-1; 9 bases agree with TRBD2. Trimming cost V 3 bases and J 8 bases; bases outside gene matches: 8. The CDR3 loop spans 15 amino acids. In germline, CDR1 is ENHRY, CDR2 SYGVKD. CDR3 DNA sequence: TGTGCCATCAGTGATTTGGCGGGAGGGCAACATGAGCAGTTCTTC. This encodes CAISDLAGGQHEQFF.

The chain combines TRBV4-1 with TRBJ1-1; no clear D. Germline assignment: CDR1 MGHRA and CDR2 YSYEKL. V lost 3 bases, J lost 5 bases, and 13 bases lay in between. The CDR3 has 14 amino acids. The CDR3, as DNA: TGCGCCAGCAGCCAGCCGGGCCCGAGGACTGAAGCTTTCTTT. It specifies CASSQPGPRTEAFF.

The chain combines TRBV19 with TRBJ2-3, with 8 bases fitting TRBD2. Looked up from germline, CDR1 is LNHDA and CDR2 is SQIVND (reference sequence). CDR3 length equals 16 residues. After removal of 1 base from V and 6 bases from J, the junction contained 9 bases not matched to a gene. CDR3 DNA sequence: TGTGCCAGTAGTATAGGCTCGGGGGGGGCCAGGGATACGCAGTATTTT. Amino acids: CASSIGSGGARDTQYF.

The DNA of the CDR3 is TGTGCCAGCAGCGGGATTCCTACAGGGAAGACCTCTGGAAACACCATATATTTT. Its translation is CASSGIPTGKTSGNTIYF. This chain uses TRBV7-6 with TRBJ1-3; the D gene is possibly TRBD1 (6 bases). V was shortened by 5 bases and J by 0 bases, with 20 bases between the two germline ends. CDR3 length: 18 amino acids. The germline gives CDR1 SGHVS, CDR2 FNYEAQ.

The genes are TRBV6-5 and TRBJ1-2; D unclear. This CDR3 is 15 amino acids long. The germline V and J ends were trimmed by 6 bases and 8 bases, with 22 bases remaining between them. The V gene's germline CDR1 is MNHEY and CDR2 SVGAGI. CDR3 region: CASRRFVQDSSGYTF. The CDR3 DNA sequence: TGTGCCAGCAGACGCTTTGTTCAGGACTCAAGCGGCTACACCTTC.

J is TRBJ1-6 and V is TRBV6-6; D is possibly TRBD1 (6 bases). The CDR3 is 13 residues long. Germline CDR1 MNHNY, CDR2 SVGAGI (reference sequence). Trimming cost V 3 bases and J 11 bases, with 11 bases left between them. The CDR3 loop reads CASSYEGTTPLHF. CDR3 bases: TGTGCCAGCAGTTATGAAGGGACAACACCCCTCCACTTT.

V is TRBV19 and J is TRBJ2-3; TRBD1 aligns across 7 bases. The ends lost 7 bases at V and 0 bases at J; junction bases unmatched: 16. The CDR3 totals 18 residues. Germline-derived CDR1 and CDR2 are LNHDA and SQIVND (reference sequence). This CDR3 is CASKDFGRGTVSTDTQYF. CDR3 DNA: TGTGCCAGTAAGGATTTCGGCAGGGGGACCGTCAGCACAGATACGCAGTATTTT.

The V and J genes are TRBV19 and TRBJ2-1; 7 nucleotides match TRBD2. Germline values: CDR1 LNHDA, CDR2 SQIVND (reference sequence). V dropped 5 bases and J dropped 9; count of bases not matched to a gene: 4. CDR3 length: 12 amino acids. The CDR3 loop reads CASSLASGEQFF. The CDR3 nucleotides are TGTGCCAGTAGTCTGGCTAGCGGTGAGCAGTTCTTC.

V gene TRBV12-5 combines with J gene TRBJ2-1, with D uncertain. The ends were cut back, 1 base at V and 6 bases at J, with 10 bases in the middle. Germline V gene sequence: CDR1 LGHNT, CDR2 FRNRAP. This CDR3 has 14 residues. This CDR3 is CASGLGPRRNEQFF. The CDR3, as DNA: TGTGCTAGTGGTTTGGGACCCCGCCGCAATGAGCAGTTCTTC. The full variable domain, its missing parts supplied by reference TRBV12-5 and TRBJ2-1, is DARVTQTPRHKVTEMGQEVTMRCQPILGHNTVFWYRQTMMQGLELLAYFRNRAPLDDSGMPKDRFSAEMPDATLATLKIQPSEPRDSAVYFCASGLGPRRNEQFFGPGTRLTVL.

CDR3: CASSFRDVGEKLFF. The CDR3 DNA reads TGTGCCAGCAGCTTCAGGGATGTCGGCGAAAAACTGTTTTTT. The chain employs TRBV5-6 and TRBJ1-4; tentative D call: TRBD1 (5 bases). The CDR3 has 14 residues. Trimming took 2 bases from V and 8 from J, leaving 13 bases between them. Germline lookup yields CDR1 SGHDT and CDR2 YYEEEE.

This clone was seen just once. The gene calls are TRBV5-5 and TRBJ2-2; tentative D call: TRBD1 (5 bases). Germline V gene data show CDR1 as SGHKS and CDR2 as YYEKEE (reference sequence). The CDR3 has 14 amino acids. Trimming removed 2 bases from V and 7 bases from J, with 12 bases in between. CDR3 in DNA: TGTGCCAGCAGCTTTGCTCAAGGGGTCGGGGAGCTGTTTTTT. It codes for CASSFAQGVGELFF.

The chain is built from TRBV5-1 and TRBJ2-5; 10 bases are a match to TRBD2. V was clipped by 4 bases and J by 5 bases; unmatched bases: 14. In germline, CDR1 is SGHRS, CDR2 YFSETQ. This CDR3 spans 17 amino acids. The CDR3: CASSPRTSGPPLETQYF. The DNA of the CDR3 is TGCGCCAGCAGCCCGAGGACTAGCGGCCCCCCTTTGGAGACCCAGTACTTC. Full variable domain (missing parts from reference TRBV5-1 and TRBJ2-5): KAGVTQTPRYLIKTRGQQVTLSCSPISGHRSVSWYQQTPGQGLQFLFEYFSETQRNKGNFPGRFSGRQFSNSRSEMNVSTLELGDSALYLCASSPRTSGPPLETQYFGPGTRLLVL.

V and J are TRBV29-1 and TRBJ2-1, with 11 bases matching TRBD2. The CDR3 loop spans 16 amino acids. Germline trimming cut 6 bases from V and 2 bases from J; bases unmatched to any gene: 9. CDR1 SQVTM and CDR2 ANQGSEA come from the germline V gene. The CDR3 bases are TGCAGCGTCCGGGAGCTAGCGGGAGGACCCTACAATGAGCAGTTCTTC. It translates to CSVRELAGGPYNEQFF.

V gene TRBV29-1 combines with J gene TRBJ1-3, with 7 bases fitting TRBD1. J lost 0 bases, V lost 7 bases, and 9 bases had no gene match. The germline V gene has CDR1 SQVTM and CDR2 ANQGSEA. The CDR3 spans 15 residues. In DNA, the CDR3 is TGCAGCGCCCGGACAGGTTTGCTCTCTGGAAACACCATATATTTT. Amino acids: CSARTGLLSGNTIYF.

In its sample, this clone was seen a few times. Other DNA sequences within the sample encode an identical CDR3. The chain has TRBV10-3 and TRBJ2-3; D is ambiguous. Germline CDR1 and CDR2: ENHRY and SYGVKD. V was clipped by 4 bases and J by 3 bases, with 5 bases between them. This CDR3 has 12 amino acids. DNA of the CDR3: TGTGCCATCAGTGTCGGTACAGATACGCAGTATTTT. Amino acids: CAISVGTDTQYF.

This chain connects TRBV18 to TRBJ2-1; TRBD2 agrees at 8 bases. Looked up from germline, CDR1 is KGHSH and CDR2 is LQKENI. This CDR3 is 15 amino acids long. Trimming at V came to 1 base and at J to 8 bases, leaving 7 bases not matched to a gene. The CDR3 DNA sequence: TGTGCCAGCTCACCACAAAGCGGGAGTGTAGATGAGCAGTTCTTC. Translating it yields CASSPQSGSVDEQFF.

As regards this clone: Other DNA sequences in this sample translate to the same CDR3. The chain is built from TRBV7-6 and TRBJ1-5; D might be TRBD1 (5 bases). Deletions cut 1 base from V and 0 bases from J, with 7 bases between. Germline assignment: CDR1 SGHVS and CDR2 FNYEAQ. CDR3 length: 15 residues. The CDR3 reads CASSLGGSSNQPQHF. The CDR3 DNA follows: TGTGCCAGCAGCTTAGGGGGGAGTAGCAATCAGCCCCAGCATTTT.

The chain combines TRBV6-5 with TRBJ1-1, with TRBD1 as a possible D gene (5 bases). The CDR3 extends over 13 amino acids. Per germline, CDR1 MNHEY and CDR2 SVGAGI. Trimming pared 7 bases from V and 6 bases from J, leaving 15 bases between. This CDR3 is CASTQSGGAEAFF. CDR3 in DNA: TGTGCCAGCACCCAGTCGGGGGGAGCTGAAGCTTTCTTT.

The chain uses TRBV30 and TRBJ1-2; D is ambiguous. This CDR3 contains 12 residues. The germline V and J ends were trimmed by 5 bases and 5 bases, with 12 bases remaining between them. Per germline, CDR1 GTSNPN and CDR2 SVGIG (reference sequence). CDR3 coding DNA: TGTGCCTGGGGCCAGGACTGGTATGGCTACACCTTC. This translates into CAWGQDWYGYTF. The whole variable domain, remainder taken from reference TRBV30 and TRBJ1-2, is SQTIHQWPATLVQPVGSPLSLECTVEGTSNPNLYWYRQAAGRGLQLLFYSVGIGQISSEVPQNLSASRPQDRQFILSSKKLLLSDSGFYLCAWGQDWYGYTFGSGTRLTVV.

The count of this clone is one. The chain has TRBV7-3 and TRBJ1-5; D not certain. The CDR3 has 13 amino acids. CDR1 and CDR2 (germline): SGHTA, FQGTGA. Between the trimmed V and J ends, which lost 5 bases and 7 bases, there was a span of 12 bases. The CDR3 nucleotides read TGTGCCAGCAGCCAACGCCCAGGACAGCCCCAGCATTTT. Protein product: CASSQRPGQPQHF.

The gene calls are TRBV5-1 and TRBJ1-4; TRBD1 aligns across 9 bases. Germline assignment: CDR1 SGHRS and CDR2 YFSETQ. V shed 2 bases, J shed 3 bases, and the junction held 5 bases outside the gene matches. The CDR3 loop spans 16 amino acids. In DNA, the CDR3 is TGCGCCAGCAGCTTTACAGGGGGCGCAGCTAATGAAAAACTGTTTTTT. Its translation: CASSFTGGAANEKLFF.

The chain is built from TRBV7-3 and TRBJ2-3; 8 positions match TRBD2. The CDR3 sequence is 19 residues long. The J segment lost 1 base and the V segment lost 1 base, leaving 13 bases of the junction unmatched. The V gene's germline CDR1 is SGHTA and CDR2 FQGTGA. The CDR3 DNA reads TGTGCCAGCAGCTTAAGAGGGGGTGGACTAGCACTAGGCACAGATACGCAGTATTTT. Encoded protein: CASSLRGGGLALGTDTQYF. The whole variable domain, filled in from reference TRBV7-3 and TRBJ2-3, reads GAGVSQTPSNKVTEKGKYVELRCDPISGHTALYWYRQSLGQGPEFLIYFQGTGAADDSGLPNDRFFAVRPEGSVSTLKIQRTERGDSAVYLCASSLRGGGLALGTDTQYFGPGTRLTVL.

The rearrangement links TRBV11-2 to TRBJ2-3; D may be TRBD1 (5 bases). V was clipped by 5 bases and J by 7 bases, with 13 bases between them. The CDR3 loop spans 13 amino acids. Germline V gene lookup returns CDR1 SGHAT and CDR2 FQNNGV. The CDR3 sequence: CASSHRSSNTQYF. The CDR3 nucleotides read TGTGCCAGCAGCCACAGGTCTTCGAATACGCAGTATTTT.

The chain has TRBV2 and TRBJ1-4, with D perhaps matching TRBD1 (6 bases). Germline values: CDR1 SNHLY, CDR2 FYNNEI. V lost 6 bases, J lost 8 bases, and 16 bases lay in between. This CDR3 is built from 14 residues. Here the CDR3 reads CASSPTGFREKLFF. As DNA, the CDR3 is TGTGCCAGCAGCCCGACAGGATTTCGGGAAAAACTGTTTTTT.